The clone carrying this T cell receptor beta chain was seen ten or more times. Its antigen remains unidentified. The read ends 3 residues before the CDR3 terminus; that terminus is restored from the germline J gene. This entry is derived from a study of T cell clonality in common variable immunodeficiency. Notes on the study in general: The cause of increased CVID clonality remains unclear without subpopulation sequencing. Patient heterogeneity in the CVID cohort limited correlations between repertoire features and clinical complications. Fewer deletions and N-nucleotide insertions were reportedly seen in common variable immunodeficiency TCR beta sequences.

Germline assignment: CDR1 DFQATT and CDR2 SNEGSKA (reference sequence). With 0 bases removed from V and 5 bases from J, the gap between germline ends came to 14 bases. CDR3 length equals 14 residues. Sequencing input was equivalent genomic DNA from CVID and controls. Libraries were prepared by immunoSEQ multiplex PCR; TCRdb keeps only in-frame clonotypes and omits some of them. This sample shows about 52,000 clones and no singletons; about 1.7% rests with the ten largest. V gene TRBV20-1 combines with J gene TRBJ2-7; D perhaps matches TRBD1 (6 bases). The source material was peripheral blood mononuclear cells. The source of this sequence is a person between 18 and 75 years old in good health. The CDR3 bases that were read are TGCAGTGCTAGAGAACTTACAGGGTATCACGAG. Protein product: CSARELTGYHE. The CDR3 reads in full as CSARELTGYHEQYF.